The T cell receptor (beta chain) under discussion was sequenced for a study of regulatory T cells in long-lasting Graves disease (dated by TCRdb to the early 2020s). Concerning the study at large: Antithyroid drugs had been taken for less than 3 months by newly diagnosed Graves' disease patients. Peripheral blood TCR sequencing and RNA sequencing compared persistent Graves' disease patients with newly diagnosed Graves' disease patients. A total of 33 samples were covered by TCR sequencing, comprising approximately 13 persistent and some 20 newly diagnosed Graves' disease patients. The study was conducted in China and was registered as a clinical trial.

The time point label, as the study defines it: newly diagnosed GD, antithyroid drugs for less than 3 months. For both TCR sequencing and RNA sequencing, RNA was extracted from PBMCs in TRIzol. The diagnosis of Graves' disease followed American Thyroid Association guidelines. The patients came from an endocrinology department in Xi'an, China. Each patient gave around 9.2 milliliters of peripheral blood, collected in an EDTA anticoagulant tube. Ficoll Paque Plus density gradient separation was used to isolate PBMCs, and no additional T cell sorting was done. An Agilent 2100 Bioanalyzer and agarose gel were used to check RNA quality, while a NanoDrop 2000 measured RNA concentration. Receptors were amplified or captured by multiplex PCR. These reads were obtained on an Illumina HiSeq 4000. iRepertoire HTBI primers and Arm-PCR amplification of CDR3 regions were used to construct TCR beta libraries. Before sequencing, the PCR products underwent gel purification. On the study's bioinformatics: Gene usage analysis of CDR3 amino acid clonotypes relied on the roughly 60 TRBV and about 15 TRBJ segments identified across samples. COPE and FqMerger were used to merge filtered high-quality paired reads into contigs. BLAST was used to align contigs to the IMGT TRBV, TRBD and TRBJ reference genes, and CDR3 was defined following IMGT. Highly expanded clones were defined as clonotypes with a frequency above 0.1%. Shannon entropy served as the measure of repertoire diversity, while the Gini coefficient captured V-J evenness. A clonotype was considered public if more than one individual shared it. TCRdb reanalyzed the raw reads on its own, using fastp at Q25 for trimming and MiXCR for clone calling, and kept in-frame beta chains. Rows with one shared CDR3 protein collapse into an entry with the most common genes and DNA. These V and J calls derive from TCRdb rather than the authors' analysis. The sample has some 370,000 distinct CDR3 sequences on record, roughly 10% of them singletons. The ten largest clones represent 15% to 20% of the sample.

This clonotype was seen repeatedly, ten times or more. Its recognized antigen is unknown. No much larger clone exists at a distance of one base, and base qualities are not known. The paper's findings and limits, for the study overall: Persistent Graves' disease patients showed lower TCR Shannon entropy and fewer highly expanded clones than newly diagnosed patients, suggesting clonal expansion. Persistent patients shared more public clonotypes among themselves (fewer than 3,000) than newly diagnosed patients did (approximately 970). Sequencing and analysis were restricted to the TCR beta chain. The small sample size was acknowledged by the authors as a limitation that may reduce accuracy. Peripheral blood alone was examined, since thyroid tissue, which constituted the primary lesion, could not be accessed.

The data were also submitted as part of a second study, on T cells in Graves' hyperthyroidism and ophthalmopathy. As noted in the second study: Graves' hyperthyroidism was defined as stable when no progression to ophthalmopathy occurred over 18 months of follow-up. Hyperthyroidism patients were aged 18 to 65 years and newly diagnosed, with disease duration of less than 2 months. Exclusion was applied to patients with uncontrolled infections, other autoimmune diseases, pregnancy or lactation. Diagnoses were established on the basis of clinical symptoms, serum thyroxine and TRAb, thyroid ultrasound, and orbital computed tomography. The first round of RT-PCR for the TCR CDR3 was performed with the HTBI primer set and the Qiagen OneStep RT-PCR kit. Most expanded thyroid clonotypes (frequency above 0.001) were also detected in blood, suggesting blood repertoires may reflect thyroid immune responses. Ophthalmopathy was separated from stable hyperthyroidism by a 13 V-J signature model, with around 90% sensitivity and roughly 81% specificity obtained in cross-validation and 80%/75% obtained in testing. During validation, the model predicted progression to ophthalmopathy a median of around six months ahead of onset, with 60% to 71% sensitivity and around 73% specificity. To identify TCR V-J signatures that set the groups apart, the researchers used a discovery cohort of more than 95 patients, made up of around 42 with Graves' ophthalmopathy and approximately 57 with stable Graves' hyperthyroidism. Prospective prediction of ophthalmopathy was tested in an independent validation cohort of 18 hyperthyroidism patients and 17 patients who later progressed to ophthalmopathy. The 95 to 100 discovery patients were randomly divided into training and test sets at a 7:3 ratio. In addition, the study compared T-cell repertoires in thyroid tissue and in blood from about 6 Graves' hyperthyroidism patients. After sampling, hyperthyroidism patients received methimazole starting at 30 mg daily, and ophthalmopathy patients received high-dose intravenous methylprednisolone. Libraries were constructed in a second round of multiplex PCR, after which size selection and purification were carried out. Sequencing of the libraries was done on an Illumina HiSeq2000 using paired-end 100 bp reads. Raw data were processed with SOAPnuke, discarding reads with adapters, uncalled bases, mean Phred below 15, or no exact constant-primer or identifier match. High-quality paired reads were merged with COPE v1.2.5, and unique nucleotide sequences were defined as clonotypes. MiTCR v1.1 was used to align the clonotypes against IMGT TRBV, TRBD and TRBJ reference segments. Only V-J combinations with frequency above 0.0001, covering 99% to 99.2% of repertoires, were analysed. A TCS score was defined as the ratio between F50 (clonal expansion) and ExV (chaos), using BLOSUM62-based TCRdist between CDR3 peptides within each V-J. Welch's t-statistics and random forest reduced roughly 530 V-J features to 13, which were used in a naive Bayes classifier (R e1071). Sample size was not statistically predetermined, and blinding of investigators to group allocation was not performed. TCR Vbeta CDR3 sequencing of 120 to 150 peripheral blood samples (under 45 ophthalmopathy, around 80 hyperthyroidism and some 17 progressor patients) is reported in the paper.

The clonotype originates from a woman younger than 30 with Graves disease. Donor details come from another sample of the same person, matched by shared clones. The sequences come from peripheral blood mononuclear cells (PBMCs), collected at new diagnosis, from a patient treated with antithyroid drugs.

DNA sequence: TGTGCCAGCTCACCACCGTTAGGAAACAGGAACTATGGCTACACCTTC. Its coded protein is CASSPPLGNRNYGYTF. The sequence links TRBV18 to TRBJ1-2, with a weak D call of TRBD1 (5 bases match). From the cysteine up to the phenylalanine, the CDR3 has a length of 16 residues. Only the CDR3 DNA is retained, 48 bases long and in frame from the first base. Via the germline V gene, CDR1 is KGHSH and CDR2 LQKENI. V was cut back by 0 bases and J by 2 bases, leaving a gap of 13 bases between them.